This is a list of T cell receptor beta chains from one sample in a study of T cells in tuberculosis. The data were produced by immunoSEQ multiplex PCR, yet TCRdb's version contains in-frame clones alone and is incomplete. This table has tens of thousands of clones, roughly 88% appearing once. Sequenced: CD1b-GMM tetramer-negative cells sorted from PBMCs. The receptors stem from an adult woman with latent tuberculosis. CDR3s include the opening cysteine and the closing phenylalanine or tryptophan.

CASSRRQGLNTEAFF,TRBV7-8,TRBJ1-1
CASSRQDIPYGYTF,TRBV13,TRBJ1-2
CASKRGTGAGELFF,TRBV27,TRBJ2-2
CALAGENTGELFF,TRBV30,TRBJ2-2
CASSYSGGFQETQYF,TRBV6-6,TRBJ2-5
CASSITGQGASGYTF,TRBV19,TRBJ1-2
CASSLQDSNQPQHF,TRBV7-8,TRBJ1-5
CATRGSSYNSPLHF,TRBV6-5,TRBJ1-6
CASSGQNQETQYF,TRBV28,TRBJ2-5
CASSETSGGPEETQYF,TRBV10-1,TRBJ2-5
CASSTRPLGGATDTQYF,TRBV7-3,TRBJ2-3